The present T cell receptor (beta chain) was sequenced within a study of cytomegalovirus exposure and HLA in healthy donors. As regards this clone: The antigen remains unidentified.

This CDR3 contains 15 residues. Germline assignment: CDR1 SGHAT and CDR2 FQNNGV. The V and J ends lost 6 bases and 3 bases, in that order; junction bases with no gene match: 8. Study results and caveats: Cytomegalovirus association was listed for 164 TCR beta chains.

Clones were sequenced by immunoSEQ multiplex PCR, and TCRdb holds only the in-frame ones, with some missing. The repertoire consists of about 130,000 clones, with about nine tenths occurring once and the leading ten covering about 3.7%. The sequence came from a man in his thirties or forties in good health and CMV-seronegative. The chain employs TRBV11-2 and TRBJ2-3; 8 bases are shared with TRBD2. The source material was PBMCs. In DNA form, the CDR3 reads TGTGCCAGCAGAGTGAGCGGGGGTGGGACAGATACGCAGTATTTT. Translation: CASRVSGGGTDTQYF.